This T cell receptor (beta chain) derives from a study of T cell changes during pregnancy in multiple sclerosis. Assay: immunoSEQ multiplex PCR; the TCRdb copy retains only in-frame clones and omits some. The sample has about 32,000 clones, roughly nine tenths seen once; the top ten hold approximately 5.4%. V lost 4 bases and J lost 10; bases outside the gene matches: 5. This CDR3 spans 14 amino acids. The germline CDR1 and CDR2 sequences are LNHDA and SQIVND (reference sequence). The material sequenced was CD8+ T cells from peripheral blood mononuclear cells, taken in the first trimester of pregnancy. This TCR derives from a female donor with multiple sclerosis, enrolled in a pregnancy study. The chain uses TRBV19 and TRBJ2-1; 12 nucleotides agree with TRBD1. CDR3 sequence: CASSTGTGGWEQFF. The CDR3 DNA reads TGTGCCAGTAGTACTGGGACAGGGGGCTGGGAGCAGTTCTTC. Full variable domain (remainder filled in from reference TRBV19 and TRBJ2-1): DGGITQSPKYLFRKEGQNVTLSCEQNLNHDAMYWYRQDPGQGLRLIYYSQIVNDFQKGDIAEGYSVSREKKESFPLTVTSAQKNPTAFYLCASSTGTGGWEQFFGPGTRLTVL.